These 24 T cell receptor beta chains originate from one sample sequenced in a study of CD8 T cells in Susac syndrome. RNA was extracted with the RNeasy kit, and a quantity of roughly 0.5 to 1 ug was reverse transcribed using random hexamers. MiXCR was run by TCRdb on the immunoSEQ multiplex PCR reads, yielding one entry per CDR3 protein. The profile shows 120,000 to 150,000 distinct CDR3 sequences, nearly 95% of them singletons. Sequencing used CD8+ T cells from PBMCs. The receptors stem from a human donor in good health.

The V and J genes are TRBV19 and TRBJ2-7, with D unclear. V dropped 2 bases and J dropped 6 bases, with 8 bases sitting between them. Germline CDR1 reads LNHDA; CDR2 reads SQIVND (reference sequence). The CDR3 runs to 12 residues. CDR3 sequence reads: CASSISWGEQYF. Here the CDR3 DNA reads TGTGCCAGTAGTATAAGTTGGGGCGAGCAGTACTTC.

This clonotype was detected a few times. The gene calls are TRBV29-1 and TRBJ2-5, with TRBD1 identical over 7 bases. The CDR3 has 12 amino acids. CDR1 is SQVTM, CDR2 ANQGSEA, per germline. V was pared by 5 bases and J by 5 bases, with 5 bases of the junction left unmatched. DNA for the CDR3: TGCAGCGTTCCTCCCAGGGGGGAGACCCAGTACTTC. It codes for CSVPPRGETQYF.

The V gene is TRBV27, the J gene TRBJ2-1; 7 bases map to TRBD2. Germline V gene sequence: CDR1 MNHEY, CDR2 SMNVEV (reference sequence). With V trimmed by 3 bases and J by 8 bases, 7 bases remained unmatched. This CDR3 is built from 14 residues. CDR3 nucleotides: TGTGCCAGCAGTTTCATGGCGGGAGCGTATGAGCAGTTCTTC. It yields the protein CASSFMAGAYEQFF.

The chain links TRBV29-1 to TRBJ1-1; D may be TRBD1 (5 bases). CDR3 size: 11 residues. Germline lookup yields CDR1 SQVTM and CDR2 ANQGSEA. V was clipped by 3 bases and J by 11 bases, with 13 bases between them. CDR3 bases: TGCAGCGTTGAGGGACTGGACCAGGCTTTCTTT. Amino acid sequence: CSVEGLDQAFF. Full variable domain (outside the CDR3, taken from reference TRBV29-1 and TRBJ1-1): SAVISQKPSRDICQRGTSLTIQCQVDSQVTMMFWYRQQPGQSLTLIATANQGSEATYESGFVIDKFPISRPNLTFSTLTVSNMSPEDSSIYLCSVEGLDQAFFGQGTRLTVV.

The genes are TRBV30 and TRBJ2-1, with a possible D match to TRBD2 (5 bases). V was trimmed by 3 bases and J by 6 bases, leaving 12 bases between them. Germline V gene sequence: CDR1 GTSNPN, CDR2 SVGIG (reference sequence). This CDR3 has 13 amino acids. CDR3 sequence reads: CAWSPGSINEQFF. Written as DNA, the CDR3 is TGTGCCTGGAGCCCGGGGAGTATCAATGAGCAGTTCTTC.

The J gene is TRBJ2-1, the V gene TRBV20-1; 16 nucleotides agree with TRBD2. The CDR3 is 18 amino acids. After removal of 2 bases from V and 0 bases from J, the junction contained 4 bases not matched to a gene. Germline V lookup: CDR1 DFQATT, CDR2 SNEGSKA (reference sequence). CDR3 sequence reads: CSARKGLAGGPSYNEQFF. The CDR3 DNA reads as TGCAGTGCTAGAAAGGGACTAGCGGGAGGGCCCTCCTACAATGAGCAGTTCTTC.

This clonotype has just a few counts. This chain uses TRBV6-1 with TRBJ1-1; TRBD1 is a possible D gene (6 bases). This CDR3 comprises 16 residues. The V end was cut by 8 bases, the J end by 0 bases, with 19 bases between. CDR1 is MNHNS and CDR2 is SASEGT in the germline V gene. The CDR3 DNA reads TGTGCCAGCCGAAACAAGAGAGGGGGAGTGAACACTGAAGCTTTCTTT. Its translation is CASRNKRGGVNTEAFF.

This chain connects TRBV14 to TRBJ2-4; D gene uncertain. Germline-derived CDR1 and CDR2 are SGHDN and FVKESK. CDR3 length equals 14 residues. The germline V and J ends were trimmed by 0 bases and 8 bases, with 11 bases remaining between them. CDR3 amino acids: CASSQDVAGYIQYF. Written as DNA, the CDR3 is TGTGCCAGCAGCCAAGATGTTGCCGGATACATTCAGTACTTC.

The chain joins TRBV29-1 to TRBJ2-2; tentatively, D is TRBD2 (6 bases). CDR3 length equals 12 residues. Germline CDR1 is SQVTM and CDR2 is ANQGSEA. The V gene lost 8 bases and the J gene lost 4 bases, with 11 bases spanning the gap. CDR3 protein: CSCLGGTGELFF. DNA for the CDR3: TGCAGCTGCCTGGGAGGCACCGGGGAGCTGTTTTTT.

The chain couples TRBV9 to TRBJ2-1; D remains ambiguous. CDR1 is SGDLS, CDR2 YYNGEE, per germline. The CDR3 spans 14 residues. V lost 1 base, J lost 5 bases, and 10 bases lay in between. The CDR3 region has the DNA TGTGCCAGCAGCGTAAATCCGGGCCACAATGAGCAGTTCTTC. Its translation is CASSVNPGHNEQFF.

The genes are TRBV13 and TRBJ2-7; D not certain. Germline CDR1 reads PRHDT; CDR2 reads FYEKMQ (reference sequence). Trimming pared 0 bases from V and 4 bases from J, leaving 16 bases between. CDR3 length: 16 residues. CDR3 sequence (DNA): TGTGCCAGCAGCTTAGGCCAGGTCGAGCGCCTTTACGAGCAGTACTTC. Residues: CASSLGQVERLYEQYF.

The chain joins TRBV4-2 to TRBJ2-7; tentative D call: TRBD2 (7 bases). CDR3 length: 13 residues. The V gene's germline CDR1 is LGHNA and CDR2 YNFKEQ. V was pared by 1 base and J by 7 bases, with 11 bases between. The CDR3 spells CASSQGTAGEQYF. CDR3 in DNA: TGTGCCAGCAGCCAAGGGACAGCGGGGGAGCAGTACTTC.

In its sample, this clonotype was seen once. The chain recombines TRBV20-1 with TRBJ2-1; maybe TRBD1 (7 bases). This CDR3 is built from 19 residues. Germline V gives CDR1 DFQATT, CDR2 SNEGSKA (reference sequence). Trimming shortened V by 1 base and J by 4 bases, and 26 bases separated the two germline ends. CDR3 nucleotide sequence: TGCAGTGCTAGAGTCCCGCGACAGGGAAGGCGGGGTCGATACAATGAGCAGTTCTTC. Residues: CSARVPRQGRRGRYNEQFF.

The CDR3 is CASSRQGATEAFF. As DNA, the CDR3 is TGTGCCAGCAGTCGACAGGGAGCCACTGAAGCTTTCTTT. The rearrangement uses TRBV27 and TRBJ1-1; 7 bases map to TRBD1. After removal of 5 bases from V and 4 bases from J, the junction contained 4 bases not matched to a gene. Germline V gene sequence: CDR1 MNHEY, CDR2 SMNVEV (reference sequence). There are 13 residues in the CDR3.

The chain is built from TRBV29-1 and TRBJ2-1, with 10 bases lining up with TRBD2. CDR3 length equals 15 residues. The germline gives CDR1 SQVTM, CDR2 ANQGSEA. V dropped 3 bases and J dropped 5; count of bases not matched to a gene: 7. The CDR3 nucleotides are TGCAGCGTTGATCTCCTAGCGGGAGTCCACAATGAGCAGTTCTTC. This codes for CSVDLLAGVHNEQFF.

CDR3 sequence: CATSDLAGGPYNEQFF. Written as DNA, the CDR3 is TGTGCCACCAGTGATTTGGCGGGAGGGCCCTACAATGAGCAGTTCTTC. This chain uses TRBV24-1 with TRBJ2-1; 9 bases map to TRBD2. V dropped 0 bases and J dropped 2; count of bases not matched to a gene: 1. The CDR3 is 16 residues long. Per germline, CDR1 KGHDR and CDR2 SFDVKD.

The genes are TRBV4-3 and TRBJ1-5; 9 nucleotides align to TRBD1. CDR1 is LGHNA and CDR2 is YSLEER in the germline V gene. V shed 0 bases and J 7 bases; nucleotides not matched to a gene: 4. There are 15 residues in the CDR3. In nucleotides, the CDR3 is TGCGCCAGCAGCCAAGAGGGGACAGGGATCCAGCCCCAGCATTTT. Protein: CASSQEGTGIQPQHF.

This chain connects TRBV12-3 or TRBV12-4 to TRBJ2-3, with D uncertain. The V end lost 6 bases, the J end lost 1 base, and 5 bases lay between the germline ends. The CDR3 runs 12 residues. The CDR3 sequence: CASSIRTDTQYF. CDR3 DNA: TGTGCCAGCAGCATCCGCACAGATACGCAGTATTTT.

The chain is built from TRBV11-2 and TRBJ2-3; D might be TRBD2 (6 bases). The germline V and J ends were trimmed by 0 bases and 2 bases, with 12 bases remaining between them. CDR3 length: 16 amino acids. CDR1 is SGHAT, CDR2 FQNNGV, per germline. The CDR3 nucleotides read TGTGCCAGCAGCTTAGATGGGGTAGCGGCCACAGATACGCAGTATTTT. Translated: CASSLDGVAATDTQYF.

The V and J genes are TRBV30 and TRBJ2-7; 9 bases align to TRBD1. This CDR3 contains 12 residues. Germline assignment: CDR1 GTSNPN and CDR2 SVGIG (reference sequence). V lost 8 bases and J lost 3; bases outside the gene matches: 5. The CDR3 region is CARQDRGYEQYF. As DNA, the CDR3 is TGTGCCCGCCAGGACAGGGGCTACGAGCAGTACTTC.

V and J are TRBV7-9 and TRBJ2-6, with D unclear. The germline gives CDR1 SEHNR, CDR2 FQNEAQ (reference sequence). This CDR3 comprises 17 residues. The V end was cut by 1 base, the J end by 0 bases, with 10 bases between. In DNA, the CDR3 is TGTGCCAGCAGCTTAGGAGTCCGTAGCTCTGGGGCCAACGTCCTGACTTTC. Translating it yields CASSLGVRSSGANVLTF.

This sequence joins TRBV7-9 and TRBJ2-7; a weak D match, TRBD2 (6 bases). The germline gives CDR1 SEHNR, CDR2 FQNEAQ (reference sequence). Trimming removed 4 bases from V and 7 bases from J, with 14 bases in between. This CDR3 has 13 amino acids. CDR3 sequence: CASSSDWGEEQYF. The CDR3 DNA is TGTGCCAGCAGCTCGGACTGGGGGGAGGAGCAGTACTTC.

This chain's CDR3 is CASSQGERQFF. The DNA of the CDR3 is TGCGCCAGCAGCCAAGGGGAAAGGCAGTTCTTC. This chain links TRBV4-1 with TRBJ2-1, with D hard to call. Germline assignment: CDR1 MGHRA and CDR2 YSYEKL. V was trimmed by 1 base and J by 12 bases, leaving 7 bases between them. There are 11 residues in the CDR3.

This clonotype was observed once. The CDR3 nucleotides read TGTGCCTGGAGCGCTTACCGGGACATAGAGTACGCTAACTATGGCTACACCTTC. Its protein is CAWSAYRDIEYANYGYTF. The chain joins TRBV30 to TRBJ1-2, with D perhaps matching TRBD1 (6 bases). The germline V and J ends were trimmed by 3 bases and 0 bases, with 23 bases remaining between them. The length of the CDR3 is 18 residues. In germline, CDR1 is GTSNPN, CDR2 SVGIG (reference sequence).